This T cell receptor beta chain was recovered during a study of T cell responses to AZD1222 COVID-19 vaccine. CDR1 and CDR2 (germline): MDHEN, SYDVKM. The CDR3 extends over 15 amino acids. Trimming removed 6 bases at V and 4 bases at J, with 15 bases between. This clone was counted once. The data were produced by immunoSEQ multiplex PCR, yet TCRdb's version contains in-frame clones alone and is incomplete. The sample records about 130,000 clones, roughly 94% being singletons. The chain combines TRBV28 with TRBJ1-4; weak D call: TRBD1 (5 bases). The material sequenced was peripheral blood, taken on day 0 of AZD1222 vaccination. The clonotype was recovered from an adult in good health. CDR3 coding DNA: TGTGCCAGCAGCCGTCCTGGGGGTTTTAATGAAAAACTGTTTTTT. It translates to CASSRPGGFNEKLFF. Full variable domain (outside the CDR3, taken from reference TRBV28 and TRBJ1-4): DVKVTQSSRYLVKRTGEKVFLECVQDMDHENMFWYRQDPGLGLRLIYFSYDVKMKEKGDIPEGYSVSREKKERFSLILESASTNQTSMYLCASSRPGGFNEKLFFGSGTQLSVL.